The rows below give T cell receptor beta chains drawn from one sample of a study of blood T cell repertoires in COVID-19. Profiling relied on immunoSEQ multiplex PCR, and the TCRdb table lists in-frame clones only, not all of them. This repertoire shows about 230,000 clones, around four fifths found once; its top ten account for under 3%. The sample consisted of peripheral blood. All receptors derive from a woman in her sixties or seventies with active or convalescent COVID-19. CDR3s include the opening cysteine and the closing phenylalanine or tryptophan. A D gene is named only where the DNA matches it firmly. Some rows mark clone size as missing; the rest say once, few, many or name a class of expanded clone.

V	size	J	D	DNA	CDR3
TRBV5-1	NA	TRBJ1-2	NA	TGCGCCAGCAGCCTCGAAGGACAGCCTAACTATGGCTACACCTTC	CASSLEGQPNYGYTF
TRBV28	few	TRBJ2-7	TRBD2	TGTGCCAGCAGGCCATCTAGCGGGAGGACCTACGAGCAGTACTTC	CASRPSSGRTYEQYF
TRBV11-3	NA	TRBJ2-2	NA	TGTGCCAGCAGCTTAACGGGGTTCGCGAGAGGGGAGCTGTTTTTT	CASSLTGFARGELFF
TRBV11-2	NA	TRBJ1-2	NA	TGTGCCAGCAGCGTCCGGGGGATTGCGGACACCTTC	CASSVRGIADTF
TRBV4-1	NA	TRBJ1-4	TRBD1	TGCGCCAGCAGCCAAGGACAGGGGGCGTTGAATGAAAAACTGTTTTTT	CASSQGQGALNEKLFF
TRBV5-4	NA	TRBJ2-3	TRBD2	TGTGCCAGCAGCTTGAAACGGGGGGCAGATACGCAGTATTTT	CASSLKRGADTQYF
TRBV12-5	NA	TRBJ1-1	NA	TGTGCTAGTGGTTTGGAACGGACTATGAACACTGAAGCTTTCTTT	CASGLERTMNTEAFF
TRBV6-5	NA	TRBJ2-7	TRBD2	TGTGCCAGCAGTCCCCCGCCGGGGGGAAGCTACGAGCAGTACTTC	CASSPPPGGSYEQYF
TRBV27	NA	TRBJ2-7	TRBD2	TGTGCCAGCCTCTTAGCGGGAGGCACTGGTGAGCAGTACTTC	CASLLAGGTGEQYF
TRBV7-9	few	TRBJ1-3	NA	TGTGCCAGCAGCTTGGAAGGGGCCGGTGACACCATATATTTT	CASSLEGAGDTIYF
TRBV4-1	NA	TRBJ1-2	TRBD1	TGCGCCAGCAGCCAACCTTCGGACAGGGGTCCGTATGGCTACACCTTC	CASSQPSDRGPYGYTF
TRBV4-3	NA	TRBJ1-2	NA	TGCGCCAGCAGCCAATCCCCAGGAGAAACAGGGAATTGGAAGACTAACTATGGCTACACCTTC	CASSQSPGETGNWKTNYGYTF
TRBV7-8	NA	TRBJ2-5	TRBD2	TGTGCCAGCAGCCCCGGGACTAGGGAAGAGACCCAGTACTTC	CASSPGTREETQYF
TRBV12-3/TRBV12-4	NA	TRBJ1-5	NA	TGTGCCAGCAGTTTAGGGGGGGATCAGCCCCAGCATTTT	CASSLGGDQPQHF
TRBV12-3/TRBV12-4	NA	TRBJ1-1	NA	TGTGCCAGCACCCGGGACATCGGAACTGAAGCTTTCTTT	CASTRDIGTEAFF
TRBV19	NA	TRBJ2-2	TRBD2	TGTGCCAGTAGTATTCGGGAGGGCGGTCAGAACACCGGGGAGCTGTTTTTT	CASSIREGGQNTGELFF
TRBV30	few	TRBJ1-6	NA	TGTGCCTGGAGTTTCCAGGGGTATAATTCACCCCTCCACTTT	CAWSFQGYNSPLHF
TRBV10-2	NA	TRBJ1-3	NA	TGCGCCAGCAGTGACCGGGTCGGAAGGAAGGGAAACACCATATATTTT	CASSDRVGRKGNTIYF
TRBV4-1	NA	TRBJ1-2	TRBD1	TGCGCCAGCAGCCAGGCCACAGGGGGCGGCTATGGCTACACCTTC	CASSQATGGGYGYTF
TRBV19	NA	TRBJ2-7	NA	TGTGCCAGTAGAGGCATAGGTCTAGCGAGCTCCTACGAGCAGTACTTC	CASRGIGLASSYEQYF
TRBV6-5	NA	TRBJ2-3	TRBD2	TGTGCCAGCAGCGCGGGAGGTGGGAGCACAGATACGCAGTATTTT	CASSAGGGSTDTQYF
TRBV7-3	NA	TRBJ1-6	NA	TGTGCCAGCAGCCTCTCCGGGTTTAATTCACCCCTCCACTTT	CASSLSGFNSPLHF
TRBV30	NA	TRBJ2-7	NA	TGTGCCTGGAGCCGAGGACTCTCCTCCTACGAGCAGTACTTC	CAWSRGLSSYEQYF
TRBV30	NA	TRBJ1-2	NA	TGTGCCTGGAGTGTCCCAGGAAAGTATGGCTACACCTTC	CAWSVPGKYGYTF
TRBV3-1/TRBV3-2	NA	TRBJ2-7	TRBD1	TGTGCCAGCAGCGGCAGGGGACAGGGTGGCGAGCAGTACTTC	CASSGRGQGGEQYF
TRBV2	NA	TRBJ1-4	TRBD1	TGTGCCAGCAGGGGACAGGGGGCGAGTGAGGAAAAACTGTTTTTT	CASRGQGASEEKLFF
TRBV15	once	TRBJ2-7	TRBD2	TGTGCCACCAGCCTCGCCCCCAGGCTAGCGGGAGACGAGCAGTACTTC	CATSLAPRLAGDEQYF
TRBV2	NA	TRBJ2-2	TRBD2	TGTGCCAGCACACCTAGCGGGAACACCGGGGAGCTGTTTTTT	CASTPSGNTGELFF
TRBV3-1/TRBV3-2	NA	TRBJ2-7	TRBD1	TGTGCCAGCAGCCAAGGGCCCGGGACAGACCCCTACGAGCAGTACTTC	CASSQGPGTDPYEQYF
TRBV28	NA	TRBJ1-5	NA	TGTGCCAGCAGTTGGAGTATAGGAGGGGCTACGGTGGATCAGCCCCAGCATTTT	CASSWSIGGATVDQPQHF
TRBV5-4	NA	TRBJ1-4	NA	TGTGCCAGCAGTATCGGGACATTTAATGAAAAACTGTTTTTT	CASSIGTFNEKLFF
TRBV5-1	NA	TRBJ1-1	TRBD1	TGCGCCAGCAGCGGGGGACAGAGGGGTAGAGCTTTCTTT	CASSGGQRGRAFF
TRBV7-3	NA	TRBJ2-3	NA	TGTGCCAGCAGCGCCGGGACTCGGAACGGAGATACGCAGTATTTT	CASSAGTRNGDTQYF
TRBV7-9	NA	TRBJ2-1	TRBD1	TGTGCCAGCAGCTTAGGCCAGGGGGCTTACAATGAGCAGTTCTTC	CASSLGQGAYNEQFF
TRBV28	once	TRBJ2-3	NA	TGTGCCAGCAGTTTCTACTCGCGCACAGATACGCAGTATTTT	CASSFYSRTDTQYF
TRBV7-2	NA	TRBJ2-3	TRBD2	TGTGCCAGCAGCTCACTAGCGGGAGGCACAGATACGCAGTATTTT	CASSSLAGGTDTQYF
TRBV2	once	TRBJ2-1	NA	TGTGCCAGCACCATTGACAATGAGCAGTTCTTC	CASTIDNEQFF
TRBV5-1	NA	TRBJ2-3	TRBD2	TGCGCCAGCAGCTTGGCCCGGACTAGCGGGACCCCCGGCGGGACCCCGAACCCAGATACGCAGTATTTT	CASSLARTSGTPGGTPNPDTQYF
TRBV29-1	NA	TRBJ1-1	TRBD1	TGCAGCGTTGAGAAACAGGGGGTGAACACTGAAGCTTTCTTT	CSVEKQGVNTEAFF
TRBV5-5	once	TRBJ1-1	TRBD1	TGTGCCAGCAGCGGCGGACAGGGTAGGATCGGGACTGAAGCTTTCTTT	CASSGGQGRIGTEAFF
TRBV28	NA	TRBJ2-3	NA	TGTGCCAGCAGTTCCTCCCTCGAGCGGCCACCGCAGTATTTT	CASSSSLERPPQYF
TRBV7-2	NA	TRBJ1-1	NA	TGTGCCAGCAGCTTAGCAGGGGAACTTGAAGCTTTCTTT	CASSLAGELEAFF
TRBV2	NA	TRBJ2-5	NA	TGTGCCAGCAGGATTAGTCGGGGAGAGACCCAGTACTTC	CASRISRGETQYF
TRBV18	NA	TRBJ1-4	NA	TGTGCCAGCTCCTCGTTTGAGGATGGTGAAAAACTGTTTTTT	CASSSFEDGEKLFF
TRBV13	NA	TRBJ2-5	NA	TGTGCCAGCGCGAGAAACGCTCGGACCCAGTACTTC	CASARNARTQYF
TRBV4-2	NA	TRBJ2-7	NA	TGTGCCAGCAGTTTTAGCACCAACGAGCAGTACTTC	CASSFSTNEQYF
TRBV6-5	NA	TRBJ2-1	TRBD2	TGTGCCAGCAGTTATTCTAGCGGGGCGGAAAATGAGCAGTTCTTC	CASSYSSGAENEQFF